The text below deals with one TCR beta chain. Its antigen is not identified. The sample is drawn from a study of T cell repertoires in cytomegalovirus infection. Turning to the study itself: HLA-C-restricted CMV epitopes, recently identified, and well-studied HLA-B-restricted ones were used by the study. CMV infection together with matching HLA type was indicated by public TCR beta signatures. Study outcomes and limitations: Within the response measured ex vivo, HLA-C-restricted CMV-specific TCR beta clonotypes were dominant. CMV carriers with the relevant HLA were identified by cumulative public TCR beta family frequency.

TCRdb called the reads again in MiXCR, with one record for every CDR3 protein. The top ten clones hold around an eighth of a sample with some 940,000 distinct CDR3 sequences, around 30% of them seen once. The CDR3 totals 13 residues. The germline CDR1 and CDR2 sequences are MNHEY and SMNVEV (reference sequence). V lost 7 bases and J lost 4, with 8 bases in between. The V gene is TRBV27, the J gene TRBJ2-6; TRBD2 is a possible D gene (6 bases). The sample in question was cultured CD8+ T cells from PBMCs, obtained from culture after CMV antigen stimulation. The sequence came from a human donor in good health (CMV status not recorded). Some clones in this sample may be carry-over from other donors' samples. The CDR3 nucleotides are TGTGCCAGCACGGAGGGGGGGGCCAACGTCCTGACTTTC. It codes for CASTEGGANVLTF.